The sequence of this T cell receptor beta chain was determined in a study of beta chain features in type 1 diabetes. For the study at large: Investigators examined 107,917,701 sorted cells across all samples.

CDR3 size: 15 residues. CDR1 and CDR2 from the germline V gene are MNHEY and SVGAGI. V dropped 4 bases and J dropped 0 bases, with 7 bases sitting between them. Every isolated RNA sample was fully reverse transcribed, so sequencing captured expressed TCRB transcripts. About a million reads per sample were averaged for stem cell-like memory samples. The method was immunoSEQ multiplex PCR; TCRdb's version includes in-frame clones alone and lacks a portion of them. Among about 40,000 clones, 50% were seen once, and the ten largest hold about 0.24%. Findings and caveats of the study: Shorter templates might be favored by PCR, and equally so in patients and in controls.

Concerning this clone: The antigen is undetermined.

The chain links TRBV6-5 to TRBJ2-6; possible D gene TRBD1, 6 bases. The origin of this receptor is a woman between 25 and 40 years old in good health. The sequenced sample was stem cell memory CD4+ T cells from blood. CDR3 protein: CASSSTGSGANVLTF. CDR3 in DNA: TGTGCCAGCAGTTCGACAGGCTCTGGGGCCAACGTCCTGACTTTC.